The 9 T cell receptor beta chains below come from one sample, sequenced in a study of blood T cells in healthy people across ages. Together with a sample-barcoded 5' primer, a J-beta primer mix was included in a second PCR lasting roughly 6 to 12 cycles. TCRdb fed the 5' RACE reads into MiXCR, producing one record per CDR3 protein. The data contain some 750,000 distinct CDR3 sequences, 20% to 25% of them seen just once; the ten biggest clones take up roughly 22%. The sequencing input was blood. These TCRs come from a man between 65 and 79 years old in good health.

This chain connects TRBV6-2 or TRBV6-3 to TRBJ1-1; possibly TRBD1 for D (6 bases). The germline CDR1 and CDR2 sequences are MNHEY and SVGEGT. V was shortened by 0 bases and J by 1 base, with 9 bases between the two germline ends. The CDR3 is 15 residues long. The CDR3 reads CASSYSGGQNTEAFF. In DNA form, the CDR3 reads TGTGCCAGCAGTTACTCCGGGGGGCAGAACACTGAAGCTTTCTTT.

CDR3 in amino acids: CASTQGAGVYEQFF. The CDR3 bases are TGTGCCAGCACCCAGGGTGCAGGGGTTTATGAGCAGTTCTTC. V and J are TRBV12-3 or TRBV12-4 and TRBJ2-1; tentatively, D is TRBD1 (6 bases). The CDR3 is 14 amino acids. V lost 7 bases and J 8 bases, leaving 18 bases between the germline ends.

This sequence joins TRBV12-3 or TRBV12-4 and TRBJ2-3; 8 nucleotides agree with TRBD2. This CDR3 is built from 16 residues. After removal of 3 bases from V and 6 bases from J, the junction contained 11 bases not matched to a gene. CDR3 DNA: TGTGCCAGCAGTTTCTGGCCGGGGGGGCCGAGGGATACGCAGTATTTT. It encodes CASSFWPGGPRDTQYF.

This clonotype was counted between two and nine times. The chain combines TRBV11-2 with TRBJ2-3; 11 nucleotides line up with TRBD2. This CDR3 is built from 16 residues. Looked up from germline, CDR1 is SGHAT and CDR2 is FQNNGV. Trimming at V came to 3 bases and at J to 3 bases, leaving 5 bases not matched to a gene. In DNA form, the CDR3 reads TGTGCCAGCAGCTTTACTAGCGGGAGTAGGACAGATACGCAGTATTTT. Encoded protein: CASSFTSGSRTDTQYF.

The chain carries TRBV12-3 or TRBV12-4 and TRBJ2-1, with D possibly called TRBD1 or TRBD2 (6 bases each). The V end was cut by 6 bases, the J end by 0 bases, with 9 bases between. CDR3 length equals 14 residues. The CDR3 protein is CASRRGVSYNEQFF. The DNA of the CDR3 is TGTGCCAGCAGGAGGGGGGTCTCCTACAATGAGCAGTTCTTC.

This clonotype has more than one count but fewer than ten. The J gene is TRBJ2-7, the V gene TRBV18; D is unresolved. The CDR3 runs 14 residues. Germline CDR1 KGHSH, CDR2 LQKENI. V gave up 5 bases and J gave up 3 bases, with 14 bases separating them. The CDR3 is CASSVNGRFYEQYV. In DNA, the CDR3 is TGTGCCAGCTCAGTCAACGGTAGGTTCTACGAGCAGTACGTC.

This clonotype was recorded a few times. The genes are TRBV6-1 and TRBJ1-5, with D perhaps TRBD1 (5 bases). The germline CDR1 and CDR2 sequences are MNHNS and SASEGT. The CDR3 covers 14 residues. The V end was cut by 7 bases, the J end by 2 bases, with 12 bases between. DNA for the CDR3: TGTGCCAGCATCGTGGGGGTTGGCAATCAGCCCCAGCATTTT. It yields the protein CASIVGVGNQPQHF.

The CDR3 DNA follows: TGTGCCAGCAGCCAGGGACTAGCGGGAGGGCCGTGGACCGGGGAGCTGTTTTTT. This encodes CASSQGLAGGPWTGELFF. The V and J genes are TRBV3-1 and TRBJ2-2, with 16 bases fitting TRBD2. V lost 3 bases, J lost 5 bases, and 6 bases stayed unmatched. CDR3 length: 18 residues. CDR1 is LGHDT, CDR2 YNNKEL, per germline (reference sequence).

The chain employs TRBV7-8 and TRBJ1-6; D is uncertain. CDR1 and CDR2 (germline): SGHVS, FQNEAQ. V shed 5 bases and J shed 10 bases, with 15 bases lying between them. The CDR3 runs 14 residues. The CDR3 DNA follows: TGTGCCAGCAGCCCGGGGAGGGCCGGCTCACCCCTCCACTTT. It yields the protein CASSPGRAGSPLHF.